The 21 T cell receptor beta chains reported below all come from one sample, sequenced in a study of blood T cell repertoires in COVID-19. The method was immunoSEQ multiplex PCR; TCRdb's version includes in-frame clones alone and lacks a portion of them. The sample shows a few hundred thousand clones, 80% to 95% of them seen only once. The sample taken for sequencing was peripheral blood. These receptors were collected from a person between 18 and 30 years old with COVID-19, enrolled during active disease.

This clone has only one observation. V and J are TRBV11-2 and TRBJ2-6; D uncertain. The CDR3 contains 17 residues. V shed 5 bases and J shed 0 bases, with 14 bases lying between them. CDR1 SGHAT and CDR2 FQNNGV come from the germline V gene. In DNA form, the CDR3 reads TGTGCCAGCAGCCTAAACTTTATCGGCTCTGGGGCCAACGTCCTGACTTTC. The encoded protein is CASSLNFIGSGANVLTF. The full variable domain, rest sourced from reference TRBV11-2 and TRBJ2-6, is EAGVAQSPRYKIIEKRQSVAFWCNPISGHATLYWYQQILGQGPKLLIQFQNNGVVDDSQLPKDRFSAERLKGVDSTLKIQPAKLEDSAVYLCASSLNFIGSGANVLTFGAGSRLTVL.

The chain joins TRBV4-3 to TRBJ2-2, with 9 bases aligning to TRBD2. This CDR3 comprises 15 residues. Trimming cost V 7 bases and J 3 bases; bases outside gene matches: 6. Per germline, CDR1 LGHNA and CDR2 YSLEER. In nucleotides, the CDR3 is TGCGCCAGCACTCCGGGACTAGCTGACACCGGGGAGCTGTTTTTT. Translated, it gives CASTPGLADTGELFF.

The CDR3 nucleotides read TGTGCCAGCAGTGAGGGGCGCTGGAAAACAGAGACCCAGTACTTC. The encoded protein is CASSEGRWKTETQYF. The V and J genes are TRBV2 and TRBJ2-5, with D tentatively TRBD1 (5 bases). The CDR3 loop spans 15 amino acids. CDR1 and CDR2 from the germline V gene are SNHLY and FYNNEI. V gave up 3 bases and J gave up 4 bases, with 15 bases separating them. Filled out from reference TRBV2 and TRBJ2-5, the complete variable domain reads EPEVTQTPSHQVTQMGQEVILRCVPISNHLYFYWYRQILGQKVEFLVSFYNNEISEKSEIFDDQFSVERPDGSNFTLKIRSTKLEDSAMYFCASSEGRWKTETQYFGPGTRLLVL.

The V and J genes are TRBV5-1 and TRBJ1-2; 7 bases agree with TRBD1. The CDR3 is made up of 14 amino acids. The trim removed 4 bases at V and 6 bases at J, leaving 9 bases unmatched. Looked up from germline, CDR1 is SGHRS and CDR2 is YFSETQ. CDR3 in DNA: TGCGCCAGCAGCCCCGGAGACAGGGTACATGGCTACACCTTC. Translating it yields CASSPGDRVHGYTF.

The rearrangement joins TRBV5-5 to TRBJ2-7, with 9 bases fitting TRBD1. Trimming took 0 bases from V and 4 from J; bases not matched to a gene: 2. The germline V gene has CDR1 SGHKS and CDR2 YYEKEE (reference sequence). This CDR3 contains 14 residues. The CDR3 bases are TGTGCCAGCAGCTTGGTTGGACAGGGGTACGAGCAGTACTTC. It codes for CASSLVGQGYEQYF.

The gene calls are TRBV5-1 and TRBJ2-3; D may be TRBD2 (6 bases). This CDR3 is 14 amino acids long. The ends were cut back, 0 bases at V and 5 bases at J, with 10 bases in the middle. The germline CDR1 and CDR2 sequences are SGHRS and YFSETQ. Here the CDR3 DNA reads TGCGCCAGCAGCTTGGATCAGGGAGGAGATACGCAGTATTTT. Protein: CASSLDQGGDTQYF.

The count of this clone is one. The rearrangement joins TRBV24-1 to TRBJ2-7; possibly TRBD2 for D (6 bases). This CDR3 spans 15 amino acids. Germline lookup yields CDR1 KGHDR and CDR2 SFDVKD. Trimming removed 7 bases from V and 4 bases from J, with 19 bases in between. The CDR3 region has the DNA TGTGCCACCAGCGGCCCGGGCAGGAGGGCTTACGAGCAGTACTTC. Its protein is CATSGPGRRAYEQYF.

The chain carries TRBV20-1 and TRBJ1-1, with a weak D call TRBD1 (5 bases). CDR3 size: 11 residues. Trimming stripped 3 bases from V and 10 bases from J, with 12 bases between. Germline-derived CDR1 and CDR2 are DFQATT and SNEGSKA (reference sequence). The CDR3 sequence is CSASGGARAFF. CDR3 sequence (DNA): TGCAGTGCTAGTGGCGGGGCTCGAGCTTTCTTT.

V gene TRBV28 combines with J gene TRBJ1-1; D remains unclear. V gave up 4 bases and J gave up 1 base, with 7 bases separating them. The CDR3 is made up of 13 amino acids. Germline V lookup: CDR1 MDHEN, CDR2 SYDVKM. DNA for the CDR3: TGTGCCAGCAGTTCCACAGCGAACACTGAAGCTTTCTTT. It encodes CASSSTANTEAFF.

The chain recombines TRBV5-5 with TRBJ1-5; possibly TRBD1 for D (5 bases). CDR1 is SGHKS and CDR2 is YYEKEE in the germline V gene (reference sequence). This CDR3 is 13 amino acids long. Trimming shortened V by 0 bases and J by 4 bases, and 5 bases separated the two germline ends. The chain's CDR3 is CASSLAGNQPQHF. The CDR3 region has the DNA TGTGCCAGCAGCTTGGCAGGGAATCAGCCCCAGCATTTT.

J is TRBJ2-7 and V is TRBV5-1; the D gene is possibly TRBD2 (6 bases). There are 14 residues in the CDR3. The germline gives CDR1 SGHRS, CDR2 YFSETQ. V lost 4 bases and J lost 2, with 13 bases in between. CDR3 nucleotide sequence: TGCGCCAGCAGCACCGGGACGGGAGCCTACGAGCAGTACTTC. Translating it yields CASSTGTGAYEQYF. The full variable domain, its missing parts supplied by reference TRBV5-1 and TRBJ2-7, is KAGVTQTPRYLIKTRGQQVTLSCSPISGHRSVSWYQQTPGQGLQFLFEYFSETQRNKGNFPGRFSGRQFSNSRSEMNVSTLELGDSALYLCASSTGTGAYEQYFGPGTRLTVT.

This chain connects TRBV6-1 to TRBJ1-5; maybe TRBD1 (5 bases). With 4 bases removed from V and 0 bases from J, the gap between germline ends came to 10 bases. Looked up from germline, CDR1 is MNHNS and CDR2 is SASEGT. CDR3 length equals 15 residues. The CDR3 is CASSVDIYSNQPQHF. CDR3 nucleotide sequence: TGTGCCAGCAGTGTGGACATTTATAGCAATCAGCCCCAGCATTTT.

V is TRBV18 and J is TRBJ1-4; 7 nucleotides align to TRBD1. CDR3 length: 15 residues. The V gene's germline CDR1 is KGHSH and CDR2 LQKENI. The ends lost 2 bases at V and 7 bases at J; junction bases unmatched: 7. The CDR3 DNA follows: TGTGCCAGCTCACCAGGGGCCAGGGGGATTGAAAAACTGTTTTTT. This gives the protein CASSPGARGIEKLFF.

This chain joins TRBV9 and TRBJ2-7, with D possibly being TRBD1 (6 bases). V was clipped by 4 bases and J by 2 bases, with 13 bases between them. CDR3 length equals 14 residues. Germline CDR1 and CDR2: SGDLS and YYNGEE. The CDR3 region has the DNA TGTGCCAGCAGCCCCCGACAGGCTCCCTACGAGCAGTACTTC. Protein product: CASSPRQAPYEQYF.

In DNA, the CDR3 is TGTGCCTGGAGTCCCTTGGCCCAGGCTCAGCCCCAGCATTTT. This sequence encodes CAWSPLAQAQPQHF. J is TRBJ1-5 and V is TRBV30, with no clear D. The CDR3 has 14 amino acids. Looked up from germline, CDR1 is GTSNPN and CDR2 is SVGIG (reference sequence). The V end lost 2 bases, the J end lost 6 bases, and 14 bases lay between the germline ends.

The chain is built from TRBV18 and TRBJ2-5; 7 bases are a match to TRBD1. CDR1 KGHSH and CDR2 LQKENI come from the germline V gene. V was pared by 3 bases and J by 3 bases, with 4 bases of the junction left unmatched. The CDR3 covers 14 residues. The CDR3 is CASSPQTGEETQYF. The CDR3 DNA reads as TGTGCCAGCTCACCCCAAACAGGGGAAGAGACCCAGTACTTC. Supplemented by reference TRBV18 and TRBJ2-5, the full variable domain reads NAGVMQNPRHLVRRRGQEARLRCSPMKGHSHVYWYRQLPEEGLKFMVYLQKENIIDESGMPKERFSAEFPKEGPSILRIQQVVRGDSAAYFCASSPQTGEETQYFGPGTRLLVL.

The CDR3 sequence is CATSDRGTSSANEQFF. The CDR3 DNA sequence: TGTGCCACCAGTGATCGCGGGACTAGCTCTGCAAATGAGCAGTTCTTC. This chain joins TRBV24-1 and TRBJ2-1, with 9 bases aligning to TRBD2. From germline, CDR1 is KGHDR and CDR2 SFDVKD. This CDR3 comprises 16 residues. J gave up 7 bases and V 3 bases, and 9 bases lay outside the gene matches.

This chain links TRBV2 with TRBJ2-7; TRBD2 aligns across 7 bases. Germline-derived CDR1 and CDR2 are SNHLY and FYNNEI. CDR3 length: 14 residues. V lost 8 bases, J lost 0 bases, and 7 bases stayed unmatched. The CDR3 sequence is CASEREGNSYEQYF. CDR3 in DNA: TGTGCCAGCGAAAGGGAGGGGAACTCCTACGAGCAGTACTTC.

This chain uses TRBV4-1 with TRBJ2-1; 13 nucleotides align to TRBD2. The trim removed 0 bases at V and 7 bases at J, leaving 9 bases unmatched. CDR1 MGHRA and CDR2 YSYEKL come from the germline V gene. The CDR3 covers 18 residues. In DNA form, the CDR3 reads TGCGCCAGCAGCCAAGAACGTAAAGGGACTAGCGGGATTAATGAGCAGTTCTTC. It specifies CASSQERKGTSGINEQFF.

The V call is TRBV5-6, the J call TRBJ2-7, with TRBD1 matching over 7 bases. With V trimmed by 0 bases and J by 5 bases, 2 bases remained unmatched. The V gene's germline CDR1 is SGHDT and CDR2 YYEEEE. The CDR3 is 13 amino acids. The CDR3 nucleotides read TGTGCCAGCAGCTTGGGACAGGGCAACGAGCAGTACTTC. Residues: CASSLGQGNEQYF.

This chain connects TRBV24-1 to TRBJ2-3, with 12 bases fitting TRBD2. Germline assignment: CDR1 KGHDR and CDR2 SFDVKD. The length of the CDR3 is 18 residues. V was clipped by 2 bases and J by 6 bases; unmatched bases: 11. The CDR3 sequence is CATSDWDPSGRAWDTQYF. For the CDR3, the DNA is TGTGCCACCAGTGATTGGGATCCTAGCGGGAGGGCCTGGGATACGCAGTATTTT.